The 11 T cell receptor beta chains reported below all come from one sample, sequenced in a study of T cells in Graves' hyperthyroidism and ophthalmopathy. Amplification targeted TCR beta CDR3 regions from RNA transcripts. RT-PCR in the first round (using the HTBI primer set) targeted the TCR CDR3. TCRdb reanalysed the multiplex PCR reads using MiXCR and keeps one entry per CDR3 protein. Altogether 300,000 to 400,000 distinct CDR3 sequences are present, approximately 13% being singletons, with the ten largest covering around a tenth. The sequenced sample was blood. All receptors come from a woman aged 18-29 years with Graves' hyperthyroidism.

The chain combines TRBV11-2 with TRBJ2-5; D may be TRBD1 (6 bases). Looked up from germline, CDR1 is SGHAT and CDR2 is FQNNGV. Trimming shortened V by 5 bases and J by 10 bases, and 11 bases separated the two germline ends. This CDR3 has 11 amino acids. CDR3 sequence: CASSLQGGQYF. CDR3 in DNA: TGTGCCAGCAGCCTACAGGGTGGCCAGTACTTC.

J is TRBJ2-1 and V is TRBV20-1; 10 bases map to TRBD1. There are 12 residues in the CDR3. Unmatched junction bases numbered 6, after V lost 3 bases and J lost 13 bases. The germline gives CDR1 DFQATT, CDR2 SNEGSKA (reference sequence). The DNA for the CDR3 is TGCAGTGCTAGCGGGACAGGGGAACAACAGTTCTTC. Translation gives CSASGTGEQQFF.

Ten or more counts support this clonotype. The chain combines TRBV6-1 with TRBJ2-7; D possibly corresponds to TRBD1 (6 bases). From germline, CDR1 is MNHNS and CDR2 SASEGT. This CDR3 has 13 residues. Trimming removed 5 bases from V and 7 bases from J, with 15 bases in between. The CDR3 DNA reads TGTGCCAGCAGTCTCCACCCCACAGGGGAGCAGTACTTC. It is translated as CASSLHPTGEQYF.

This clonotype was picked up a small number of times. This chain joins TRBV12-3 or TRBV12-4 and TRBJ1-4; the D gene is possibly TRBD1 (5 bases). The V and J ends lost 3 bases and 8 bases respectively, with 10 bases between them. This CDR3 contains 13 residues. The CDR3 bases are TGTGCCAGCAGTTTCAGGGCCGGCGAAAAACTGTTTTTT. Its translation is CASSFRAGEKLFF.

The chain links TRBV5-4 to TRBJ2-3, with D unclear. The end of the DNA aligns better with TRBJ1-5, so the J call may be wrong. Germline V gene data show CDR1 as SGHNT and CDR2 as YYREEE (reference sequence). This CDR3 is 15 amino acids long. The CDR3 region is CASSLTSGSTDTQHF. The CDR3 DNA follows: TGTGCCAGCAGCCTTACTAGCGGGAGCACAGATACGCAGCATTTT.

This clonotype came up many times. The chain is built from TRBV11-1 and TRBJ2-2, with unresolved D. This CDR3 contains 13 residues. Between the trimmed V and J ends, which lost 6 bases and 0 bases, there was a span of 5 bases. Germline-derived CDR1 and CDR2 are SGHAT and FQDESV (reference sequence). The DNA of the CDR3 is TGTGCCAGCAGTGAGGCGAACACCGGGGAGCTGTTTTTT. Encoded protein: CASSEANTGELFF.

This clonotype has at least ten counts. The rearrangement links TRBV7-2 to TRBJ2-3; 12 bases are a match to TRBD1. The CDR3 has 16 amino acids. CDR1 is SGHTA, CDR2 FQGNSA, per germline. J was trimmed by 4 bases and V by 0 bases; bases with no gene match: 2. The DNA for the CDR3 is TGTGCCAGCAGCTTAGCAAGGGACAGGGGGCCAGATACGCAGTATTTT. Its translation is CASSLARDRGPDTQYF.

Ten or more counts support this clonotype. The V call is TRBV12-3 or TRBV12-4, the J call TRBJ2-2; D is possibly TRBD1 (6 bases). This CDR3 has 13 residues. Trimming cost V 10 bases and J 1 base, with 10 bases left between them. CDR3 region: CATGRGNTGELFF. The CDR3 nucleotides are TGTGCCACAGGCAGGGGGAACACCGGGGAGCTGTTTTTT.

The V call is TRBV12-3 or TRBV12-4, the J call TRBJ2-1, with 15 nucleotides matching TRBD2. The V and J ends lost 6 bases and 10 bases, in that order; junction bases with no gene match: 10. The CDR3 runs 16 residues. The CDR3 DNA reads TGTGCCAGCAGCCAACGGACTAGCGGGGGGGCAGGGGAGCAGTTCTTC. Its protein is CASSQRTSGGAGEQFF.

A few counts support this clonotype. J is TRBJ2-7 and V is TRBV12-3 or TRBV12-4, with TRBD1 matching over 10 bases. This CDR3 spans 14 amino acids. V shed 5 bases and J 7 bases; nucleotides not matched to a gene: 8. CDR3 DNA sequence: TGTGCCAGCAGTCCTAGACAGGGGGCGTGGGAGCAGTACTTC. It is translated as CASSPRQGAWEQYF.

Many counts were recorded for this clonotype. This sequence joins TRBV2 and TRBJ1-4; D ambiguous. Germline assignment: CDR1 SNHLY and CDR2 FYNNEI. The CDR3 is made up of 16 amino acids. Trimming shortened V by 0 bases and J by 0 bases, and 8 bases separated the two germline ends. This CDR3 is CASSEAPTATNEKLFF. CDR3 DNA: TGTGCCAGCAGTGAAGCACCCACAGCAACTAATGAAAAACTGTTTTTT.